These 10 T cell receptor beta chains originate from one sample sequenced in a study of blood T cell repertoires in COVID-19. Here immunoSEQ multiplex PCR was the method, and the copy in TCRdb shows in-frame clones only, minus some. The sample carries about 380,000 clones, almost 90% recorded once. The sample was peripheral blood. The receptors derive from a man younger than 30 with active or convalescent COVID-19.

The chain uses TRBV28 and TRBJ2-5; TRBD1 aligns across 7 bases. With V trimmed by 6 bases and J by 9 bases, 7 bases remained unmatched. The germline gives CDR1 MDHEN, CDR2 SYDVKM. The CDR3 is made up of 12 amino acids. The CDR3 sequence is CASSYRQGAQYF. The CDR3 coding sequence is TGTGCCAGCAGCTACAGACAGGGCGCCCAGTACTTC.

This chain links TRBV7-3 with TRBJ2-1, with D possibly matching TRBD1 (7 bases). The CDR3 is made up of 16 amino acids. Deletions cut 0 bases from V and 2 bases from J, with 11 bases between. Germline lookup yields CDR1 SGHTA and CDR2 FQGTGA. Here the CDR3 reads CASSLTEGATYNEQFF. CDR3 bases: TGTGCCAGCAGCTTAACGGAGGGGGCAACCTACAATGAGCAGTTCTTC. Complete variable domain (other parts from reference TRBV7-3 and TRBJ2-1): GAGVSQTPSNKVTEKGKYVELRCDPISGHTALYWYRQSLGQGPEFLIYFQGTGAADDSGLPNDRFFAVRPEGSVSTLKIQRTERGDSAVYLCASSLTEGATYNEQFFGPGTRLTVL.

The chain joins TRBV2 to TRBJ1-5; TRBD1 agrees at 7 bases. The CDR3 runs to 16 residues. Trimming removed 8 bases from V and 6 bases from J; junction bases left unmatched: 16. The germline gives CDR1 SNHLY, CDR2 FYNNEI. CDR3 DNA: TGTGCCAGCCGAGGAAACCGGGACAGCGACCTTCAGCCCCAGCATTTT. Translation gives CASRGNRDSDLQPQHF.

DNA for the CDR3: TGCAGCGTTATCACCAGGGCTGGCTACACCTTC. Translation: CSVITRAGYTF. The chain carries TRBV29-1 and TRBJ1-2; D might be TRBD1 (5 bases). CDR1 is SQVTM and CDR2 is ANQGSEA in the germline V gene. Trimming took 5 bases from V and 7 from J, leaving 11 bases between them. CDR3 size: 11 residues.

The CDR3 here is CASSPLSTSGRRYEQYF. The CDR3 region has the DNA TGTGCCAGCTCACCCCTCTCGACTAGCGGGAGAAGGTACGAGCAGTACTTC. This chain uses TRBV18 with TRBJ2-7; 12 bases line up with TRBD2. The CDR3 contains 17 residues. The V and J ends lost 3 bases and 4 bases, in that order; junction bases with no gene match: 10. The germline CDR1 and CDR2 sequences are KGHSH and LQKENI.

This clone has at least ten counts. Other DNA sequences in the sample encode the same CDR3. The chain links TRBV30 to TRBJ2-7, with 7 bases aligning to TRBD2. With V trimmed by 2 bases and J by 6 bases, 1 base remained unmatched. Germline CDR1 is GTSNPN and CDR2 is SVGIG (reference sequence). The CDR3 loop spans 11 amino acids. CDR3 protein: CAWSWEGEQYF. The CDR3 nucleotides read TGTGCCTGGAGTTGGGAGGGCGAGCAGTACTTC.

The chain joins TRBV27 to TRBJ1-1; a weak D match, TRBD1 (6 bases). V was shortened by 6 bases and J by 0 bases, with 23 bases between the two germline ends. Germline CDR1 MNHEY, CDR2 SMNVEV (reference sequence). The CDR3 is 18 residues long. The CDR3, as DNA: TGTGCCAGCAGCTTCCTTACCGACAGGACACGAATGAACACTGAAGCTTTCTTT. Translation: CASSFLTDRTRMNTEAFF.

CDR3 residues: CATSDISGGHWETQYF. The DNA for the CDR3 is TGTGCCACCAGTGATATTTCGGGAGGGCATTGGGAGACCCAGTACTTC. J is TRBJ2-5 and V is TRBV24-1; 8 nucleotides align to TRBD2. CDR1 is KGHDR and CDR2 is SFDVKD in the germline V gene. After removal of 3 bases from V and 5 bases from J, the junction contained 10 bases not matched to a gene. The CDR3 runs 16 residues.

This clone was picked up a small number of times. CDR3 protein: CASSLRLDNSYEQYF. The CDR3, as DNA: TGTGCCAGCAGCTTGCGACTAGACAACTCCTACGAGCAGTACTTC. This sequence joins TRBV5-5 and TRBJ2-7; the D gene is possibly TRBD2 (6 bases). This CDR3 comprises 15 residues. The V gene lost 1 base and the J gene lost 0 bases, with 11 bases spanning the gap. Germline V gives CDR1 SGHKS, CDR2 YYEKEE (reference sequence).

This clone has a single count. This rearrangement joins TRBV11-2 to TRBJ1-1, with D unresolved. Trimming took 3 bases from V and 0 from J, leaving 8 bases between them. The CDR3 contains 14 residues. Germline V gene sequence: CDR1 SGHAT, CDR2 FQNNGV. CDR3 amino acids: CASSLYSLNTEAFF. In DNA, the CDR3 is TGTGCCAGCAGCTTGTACAGCCTGAACACTGAAGCTTTCTTT.